These 25 T cell receptor beta chains originate from one sample sequenced in a study of Graves' ophthalmopathy and Graves' hyperthyroidism. The sequenced template was RNA, covering the TCR beta CDR3 region. The first-round RT-PCR employed HTBI primers together with the Qiagen OneStep RT-PCR kit. A multiplex PCR was then performed as the second round. TCRdb re-derived calls from the multiplex PCR reads in MiXCR, one entry per CDR3 protein. The table lists about 500,000 distinct CDR3 sequences, approximately 37% of them singletons, with 3.5% to 5% in the top ten. Sequencing input: peripheral blood or thyroid tissue (not recorded which). The receptors come from an adult man with Graves' hyperthyroidism.

This clonotype has a count of ten or more. The chain joins TRBV14 to TRBJ1-1; D gene uncertain. V lost 6 bases and J lost 1, with 9 bases in between. This CDR3 is built from 13 residues. Looked up from germline, CDR1 is SGHDN and CDR2 is FVKESK. The CDR3 DNA is TGTGCCAGCAGTCGGAGTGGGAACACTGAAGCTTTCTTT. It translates to CASSRSGNTEAFF.

Comments on this clonotype: A read error is possible here, since a much larger clone lies one base away. The V call is TRBV20-1, the J call TRBJ1-6; the match to TRBD1 covers 9 bases. The CDR3 length is 14 residues. The germline V gene has CDR1 DFQATT and CDR2 SNEGSKA (reference sequence). The CDR3 DNA reads TGCTGTGCTAGTGGACAGGGGAAAAATTCACCCCTCCACTTT. Translation gives CCASGQGKNSPLHF.

The chain uses TRBV7-8 and TRBJ1-6; 9 bases match TRBD1. J gave up 7 bases and V 4 bases, and 5 bases lay outside the gene matches. Germline V gene sequence: CDR1 SGHVS, CDR2 FQNEAQ. The CDR3 length is 15 residues. The CDR3: CASSSYGTGNSPLHF. For the CDR3, the DNA is TGTGCCAGCAGCTCTTACGGGACAGGGAATTCACCCCTCCACTTT.

In its sample, this clonotype was seen many times. V is TRBV9 and J is TRBJ2-2, with D tentatively TRBD1 or TRBD2 (5 bases each). Germline V CDR1 and CDR2: SGDLS, YYNGEE. The length of the CDR3 is 14 residues. The V end was cut by 2 bases, the J end by 3 bases, with 8 bases between. The DNA for the CDR3 is TGTGCCAGCAGCGTTCGGGGCTACACCGGGGAGCTGTTTTTT. The encoded protein is CASSVRGYTGELFF. Full variable domain (remainder filled in from reference TRBV9 and TRBJ2-2): DSGVTQTPKHLITATGQRVTLRCSPRSGDLSVYWYQQSLDQGLQFLIQYYNGEERAKGNILERFSAQQFPDLHSELNLSSLELGDSALYFCASSVRGYTGELFFGEGSRLTVL.

The chain employs TRBV7-7 and TRBJ1-6; TRBD1 matches 9 bases. The ends lost 5 bases at V and 6 bases at J; junction bases unmatched: 2. CDR1 is SSHAT and CDR2 is FNYEAQ in the germline V gene (reference sequence). The CDR3 length is 14 residues. CDR3 bases: TGTGCCAGCAGCGGACAGGGGTTTAATTCACCCCTCCACTTT. Protein product: CASSGQGFNSPLHF.

V usage is TRBV7-9 and J usage is TRBJ2-7; TRBD1 agrees at 9 bases. The V gene end was trimmed by 5 bases and the J gene end by 5 bases; junction bases not matched to a gene: 4. CDR1 is SEHNR and CDR2 is FQNEAQ in the germline V gene (reference sequence). The length of the CDR3 is 13 residues. The CDR3 reads CASSGTGSDEQYF. The CDR3 coding sequence is TGTGCCAGCAGCGGGACAGGGTCGGACGAGCAGTACTTC.

As concerns this clonotype: The junction does not match germline at one end; this may be a read error. The genes are TRBV12-3 or TRBV12-4 and TRBJ1-3; D gene ambiguous. The length of the CDR3 is 14 residues. The CDR3 DNA follows: TGTGCCAGCAGTTTATTAAGCTCTGGAGACACCATATATTTT. It translates to CASSLLSSGDTIYF.

The chain links TRBV24-1 to TRBJ1-2, with 9 bases matching TRBD1. In germline, CDR1 is KGHDR, CDR2 SFDVKD. This CDR3 comprises 13 residues. V gave up 3 bases and J gave up 9 bases; unmatched junction bases: 4. Here the CDR3 DNA reads TGTGCCACCAGTGATCCAACAGGGGGCAGCTACACCTTC. Protein: CATSDPTGGSYTF.

The chain recombines TRBV29-1 with TRBJ2-7; TRBD1 might be the D (6 bases). Matching the DNA end better, TRBJ2-1 makes the J call doubtful. The CDR3 runs 13 residues. Per the germline V gene, CDR1 is SQVTM and CDR2 is ANQGSEA. The CDR3 here is CSVAGASIHEQFF. The CDR3 DNA sequence: TGCAGCGTTGCAGGGGCTAGTATCCACGAGCAGTTCTTC.

The DNA for the CDR3 is TGCAGCGTTCGGCCAGGGTCGGGTGGCTACACCTTC. It is translated as CSVRPGSGGYTF. J is TRBJ1-2 and V is TRBV29-1; TRBD1 is a possible D gene (5 bases). V was cut by 5 bases and J by 7 bases, with 14 bases left in between. The germline CDR1 and CDR2 sequences are SQVTM and ANQGSEA. This CDR3 has 12 residues.

This clonotype has a count of ten or more. The rearrangement links TRBV7-9 to TRBJ2-7, with D perhaps TRBD1 (5 bases). Trimming cost V 6 bases and J 3 bases, with 12 bases left between them. In germline, CDR1 is SEHNR, CDR2 FQNEAQ (reference sequence). The CDR3 spans 13 residues. The CDR3 DNA reads as TGTGCCAGCAGACCCGGCAGGGACTACGAGCAGTACTTC. Translated, it gives CASRPGRDYEQYF.

In its sample, this clonotype was seen many times. This chain connects TRBV27 to TRBJ1-2, with D maybe TRBD1 (5 bases). This CDR3 region has 12 residues. In germline, CDR1 is MNHEY, CDR2 SMNVEV (reference sequence). V shed 6 bases and J shed 8 bases, with 13 bases lying between them. CDR3 sequence: CASRSGLGGYTF. The CDR3 DNA reads as TGTGCCAGCAGGTCAGGGCTCGGGGGCTACACCTTC.

This clonotype has only a few counts. The chain carries TRBV20-1 and TRBJ2-3; D not resolved. The CDR3 consists of 14 residues. The V end lost 6 bases, the J end lost 0 bases, and 13 bases lay between the germline ends. The germline V gene has CDR1 DFQATT and CDR2 SNEGSKA (reference sequence). The CDR3 DNA reads TGCAGTGCCTCCAAAGGGCGGAGCACAGATACGCAGTATTTT. It translates to CSASKGRSTDTQYF.

This clonotype was seen many times. This chain joins TRBV11-2 and TRBJ2-5, with D unresolved. The CDR3 has 15 residues. The germline V gene has CDR1 SGHAT and CDR2 FQNNGV. V lost 5 bases, J lost 3 bases, and 16 bases lay in between. CDR3 amino acids: CASSHLPPGEETQYF. The DNA for the CDR3 is TGTGCCAGCAGCCACCTACCTCCCGGCGAAGAGACCCAGTACTTC.

This chain connects TRBV29-1 to TRBJ1-2, with TRBD1 matching 7 bases. The CDR3 loop spans 14 amino acids. Germline loops: CDR1 SQVTM, CDR2 ANQGSEA. The V and J ends lost 8 bases and 2 bases, in that order; junction bases with no gene match: 11. The CDR3 spells CSSPAPTGNYGYTF. DNA for the CDR3: TGCAGCAGTCCCGCCCCGACAGGGAACTATGGCTACACCTTC.

The rearrangement links TRBV20-1 to TRBJ2-7, with D perhaps TRBD2 (6 bases). Germline V CDR1 and CDR2: DFQATT, SNEGSKA (reference sequence). Trimming removed 6 bases from V and 0 bases from J, with 15 bases in between. There are 14 residues in the CDR3. CDR3 coding DNA: TGCAGTGCGCAGCCTAGCGCGAGCTCCTACGAGCAGTACTTC. This gives the protein CSAQPSASSYEQYF.

This clonotype has a count of ten or more. The rearrangement links TRBV4-1 to TRBJ1-2; D may be TRBD1 (6 bases). The germline V gene encodes CDR1 MGHRA and CDR2 YSYEKL. The V end lost 0 bases, the J end lost 4 bases, and 12 bases lay between the germline ends. There are 15 residues in the CDR3. CDR3 sequence (DNA): TGCGCCAGCAGCCAAGAACGGGGGCCGCTCTATGGCTACACCTTC. Its translation: CASSQERGPLYGYTF.

The chain links TRBV20-1 to TRBJ1-1; D uncertain. CDR1 is DFQATT, CDR2 SNEGSKA, per germline (reference sequence). V was clipped by 6 bases and J by 0 bases, with 11 bases between them. CDR3 length equals 13 residues. The CDR3 reads CSASTGVNTEAFF. CDR3 bases: TGCAGTGCCAGCACCGGGGTGAACACTGAAGCTTTCTTT.

The rearrangement joins TRBV10-3 to TRBJ2-7; 11 nucleotides align to TRBD1. V lost 2 bases and J lost 6; bases outside the gene matches: 3. This CDR3 is 14 amino acids long. Germline CDR1 reads ENHRY; CDR2 reads SYGVKD. CDR3 nucleotides: TGTGCCATCAGTGAGGGACAGGGGGCCCGCGAGCAGTACTTC. Amino acids: CAISEGQGAREQYF.

This clonotype occurred many times. The chain links TRBV10-2 to TRBJ1-4; D gene unclear. The germline gives CDR1 WSHSY, CDR2 SAAADI. CDR3 length: 13 residues. V was pared by 7 bases and J by 5 bases, with 11 bases between. As DNA, the CDR3 is TGCGCCAGCAAGGCCAGGTCGAATGAAAAACTGTTTTTT. It is translated as CASKARSNEKLFF.

This clonotype was seen ten or more times. This chain connects TRBV29-1 to TRBJ2-7; 9 bases are shared with TRBD2. This CDR3 spans 16 amino acids. Germline V CDR1 and CDR2: SQVTM, ANQGSEA. V trimming: 4 bases; J trimming: 4 bases; junction bases outside the gene matches: 14. DNA for the CDR3: TGCAGCGTTGTAACGACCGGCCCGGGACTAGCTTACGAGCAGTACTTC. Protein product: CSVVTTGPGLAYEQYF.

As concerns this clonotype: Given a much more abundant clone one base away, this may be a read error. The rearrangement joins TRBV29-1 to TRBJ1-6; D unresolved. The germline V gene has CDR1 SQVTM and CDR2 ANQGSEA. This CDR3 region has 10 residues. The V gene lost 5 bases and the J gene lost 12 bases, with 8 bases spanning the gap. CDR3 loop: CSVRHLPLHF. CDR3 sequence (DNA): TGCAGCGTTCGCCATCTACCCCTCCACTTT.

This clonotype was counted ten times or more. This chain uses TRBV10-3 with TRBJ2-7; 9 nucleotides line up with TRBD1. Per the germline V gene, CDR1 is ENHRY and CDR2 is SYGVKD. Trimming at V came to 4 bases and at J to 6 bases, leaving 4 bases not matched to a gene. There are 13 residues in the CDR3. CDR3 DNA: TGTGCCATCAGTGGTAAGGGACAGGGCGAGCAGTACTTC. It encodes CAISGKGQGEQYF.

In its sample, this clonotype was seen many times. This chain joins TRBV11-2 and TRBJ2-5; D remains unclear. The germline V gene has CDR1 SGHAT and CDR2 FQNNGV. Trimming took 5 bases from V and 1 from J, leaving 11 bases between them. This CDR3 is 14 amino acids long. CDR3 coding DNA: TGTGCCAGCAGCCCTAACCCAATCCAAGAGACCCAGTACTTC. Encoded protein: CASSPNPIQETQYF.

CDR3 amino acids: CASSALEAGTGNEKLFF. Here the CDR3 DNA reads TGTGCCAGCAGTGCCCTAGAGGCCGGGACAGGGAATGAAAAACTGTTTTTT. The V and J genes are TRBV25-1 and TRBJ1-4; TRBD1 matches 9 bases. J lost 5 bases, V lost 4 bases, and 11 bases had no gene match. CDR3 length: 17 amino acids. Per germline, CDR1 MGHDK and CDR2 SYGVNS.